These T cell receptor beta chains were read from a single sample in a study of chemoradiotherapy in HPV16-positive cancers. Assay used: immunoSEQ multiplex PCR; TCRdb lists only in-frame clones, some missing. The table has about 35,000 clones, approximately 90% seen once; the top ten hold roughly 3.4%. Sequences were derived from blood, sampled from a patient who underwent chemoradiotherapy. The receptors were gathered from a human donor with HPV-associated anogenital cancer. The CDR3 runs from the conserved cysteine through the conserved F or W. Each record gives: V gene, J gene, clone size, CDR3 protein. Expanded clones get a size class; other rows say once, few or many, or leave the size out.

>TRBV7-9|TRBJ2-1|-
CASSLAGPKEQFF
>TRBV5-1|TRBJ2-1|-
CASSARTGVNEQFF
>TRBV5-4|TRBJ1-2|once
CASSSINFYGYTF
>TRBV27|TRBJ2-3|-
CASRSLRDTQYF
>TRBV15|TRBJ2-7|-
CATSAWTGDEQYF
>TRBV18|TRBJ1-1|-
CASSPPVMGTEAFF
>TRBV4-3|TRBJ2-1|few
CASSQGSGSGEQFF
>TRBV9|TRBJ2-5|-
CASSVGTGGKETQYF
>TRBV11-3|TRBJ1-1|-
CASSLARLGAEAFF
>TRBV5-6|TRBJ1-1|-
CASSLSRGLNTEAFF
>TRBV11-2|TRBJ2-7|-
CASSHLRGLSSYEQYF
>TRBV7-6|TRBJ2-3|-
CASSPGGTQYF
>TRBV7-6|TRBJ2-2|-
CASSLGTQRTEGDGELFF
>TRBV19|TRBJ2-6|-
CASSSQTSGANVLTF
>TRBV7-6|TRBJ2-1|-
CASSLTSVSSYNEQFF